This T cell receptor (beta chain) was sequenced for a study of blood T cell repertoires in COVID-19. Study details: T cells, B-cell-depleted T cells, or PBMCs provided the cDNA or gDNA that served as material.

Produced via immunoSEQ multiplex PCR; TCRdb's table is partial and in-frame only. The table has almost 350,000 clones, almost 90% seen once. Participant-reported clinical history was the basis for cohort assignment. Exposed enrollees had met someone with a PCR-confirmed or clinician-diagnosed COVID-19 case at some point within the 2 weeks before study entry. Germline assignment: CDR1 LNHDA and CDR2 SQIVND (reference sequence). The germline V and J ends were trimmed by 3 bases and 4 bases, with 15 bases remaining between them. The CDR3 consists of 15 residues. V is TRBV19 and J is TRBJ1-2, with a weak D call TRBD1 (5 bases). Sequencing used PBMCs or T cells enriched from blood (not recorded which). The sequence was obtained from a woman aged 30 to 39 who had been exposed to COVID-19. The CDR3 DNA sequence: TGTGCCAGTAGTATCCCTGTTGACAGCTTCTATGGCTACACCTTC. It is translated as CASSIPVDSFYGYTF.